This TCR beta chain was found in a study of T cell changes during pregnancy in multiple sclerosis. In germline, CDR1 is SEHNR, CDR2 FQNEAQ (reference sequence). V was clipped by 5 bases and J by 9 bases; unmatched bases: 7. The CDR3 extends over 14 amino acids. Clones were sequenced by immunoSEQ multiplex PCR, and TCRdb holds only the in-frame ones, with some missing. Of 65,000 to 75,000 clones listed, 92% are singletons. The chain has TRBV7-9 and TRBJ1-6; 7 nucleotides align to TRBD1. This TCR derives from a female donor in good health, enrolled as a control in a pregnancy study. The sample was peripheral blood, taken after pregnancy. The CDR3 sequence is CASSETGSVSPLHF. The DNA of the CDR3 is TGTGCCAGCAGCGAGACAGGGTCTGTTTCACCCCTCCACTTT. Full variable domain (missing parts from reference TRBV7-9 and TRBJ1-6): DTGVSQNPRHKITKRGQNVTFRCDPISEHNRLYWYRQTLGQGPEFLTYFQNEAQLEKSRLLSDRFSAERPKGSFSTLEIQRTEQGDSAMYLCASSETGSVSPLHFGNGTRLTVT.